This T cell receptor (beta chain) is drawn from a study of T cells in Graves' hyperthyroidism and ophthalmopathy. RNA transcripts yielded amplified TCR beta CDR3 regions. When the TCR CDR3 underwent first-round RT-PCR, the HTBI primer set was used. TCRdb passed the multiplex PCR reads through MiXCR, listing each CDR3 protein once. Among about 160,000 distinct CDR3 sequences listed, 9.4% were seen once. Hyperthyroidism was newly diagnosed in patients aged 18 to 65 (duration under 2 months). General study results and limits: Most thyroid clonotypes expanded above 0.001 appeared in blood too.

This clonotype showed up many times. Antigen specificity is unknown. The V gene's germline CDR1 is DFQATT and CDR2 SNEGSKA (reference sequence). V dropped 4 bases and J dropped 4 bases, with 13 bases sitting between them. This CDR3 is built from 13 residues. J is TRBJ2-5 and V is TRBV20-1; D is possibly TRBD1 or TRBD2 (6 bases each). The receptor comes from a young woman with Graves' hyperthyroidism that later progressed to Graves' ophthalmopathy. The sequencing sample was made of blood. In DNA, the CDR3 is TGCAGTGCTACGGGGGCTGGGCGAGAGACCCAGTACTTC. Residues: CSATGAGRETQYF.